The T cell receptor (beta chain) under discussion was sequenced for a study of patients and donors after allogeneic stem cell transplantation. The V and J ends lost 5 bases and 8 bases respectively, with 15 bases between them. CDR1 is SGHVS and CDR2 is FNYEAQ in the germline V gene. This CDR3 spans 13 amino acids. TCRdb reprocessed the RT-PCR reads with MiXCR, giving one entry per CDR3 protein. The sample contains about 410,000 distinct CDR3 sequences, more than 15% of which appear only once. V and J are TRBV7-6 and TRBJ1-2; D might be TRBD1 (5 bases). Sequencing was performed on blood, either unsorted or a sorted T cell fraction (not recorded which). The sequence was collected from a human donor who was either an allogeneic HSCT recipient or a stem cell or donor lymphocyte infusion donor (not recorded which). It is not recorded whose cells these are; they may come from a transplant donor. CDR3 DNA sequence: TGTGCCAGCAGCGTCGGGGACCAATGGGGCTACACCTTC. It codes for CASSVGDQWGYTF. Looking up the rest from reference TRBV7-6 and TRBJ1-2 gives the full variable domain: GAGVSQSPRYKVTKRGQDVALRCDPISGHVSLYWYRQALGQGPEFLTYFNYEAQQDKSGLPNDRFSAERPEGSISTLTIQRTEQRDSAMYRCASSVGDQWGYTFGSGTRLTVV.